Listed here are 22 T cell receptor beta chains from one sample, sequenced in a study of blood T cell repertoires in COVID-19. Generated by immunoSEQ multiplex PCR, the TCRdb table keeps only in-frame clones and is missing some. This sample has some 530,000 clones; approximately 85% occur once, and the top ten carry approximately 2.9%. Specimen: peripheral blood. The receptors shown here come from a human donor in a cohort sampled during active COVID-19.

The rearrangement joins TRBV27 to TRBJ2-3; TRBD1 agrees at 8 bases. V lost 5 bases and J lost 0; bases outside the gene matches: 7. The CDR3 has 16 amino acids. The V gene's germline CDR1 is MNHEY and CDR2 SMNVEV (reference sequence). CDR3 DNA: TGTGCCAGCAGTGCCTCGACAGGGGCGAGCACAGATACGCAGTATTTT. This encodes CASSASTGASTDTQYF.

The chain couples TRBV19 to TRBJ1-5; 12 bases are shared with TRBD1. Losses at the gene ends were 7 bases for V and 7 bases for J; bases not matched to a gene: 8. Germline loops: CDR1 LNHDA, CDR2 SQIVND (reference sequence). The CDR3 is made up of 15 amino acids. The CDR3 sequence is CASTMGQGAWQPQHF. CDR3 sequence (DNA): TGTGCCAGTACCATGGGACAGGGGGCATGGCAGCCCCAGCATTTT.

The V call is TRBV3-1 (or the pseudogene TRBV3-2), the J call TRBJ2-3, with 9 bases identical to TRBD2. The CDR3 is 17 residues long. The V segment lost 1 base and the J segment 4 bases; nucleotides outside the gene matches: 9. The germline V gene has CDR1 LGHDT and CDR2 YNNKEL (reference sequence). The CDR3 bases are TGTGCCAGCAGCCAAGGGACTAGCGCTAGTCGGGCAGATACGCAGTATTTT. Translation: CASSQGTSASRADTQYF.

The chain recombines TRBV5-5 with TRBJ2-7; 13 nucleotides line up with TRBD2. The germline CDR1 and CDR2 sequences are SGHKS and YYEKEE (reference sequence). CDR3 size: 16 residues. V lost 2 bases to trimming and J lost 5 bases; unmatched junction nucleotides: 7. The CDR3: CASSFHLGTSGNEQYF. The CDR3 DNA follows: TGTGCCAGCAGCTTCCACTTAGGGACTAGCGGGAACGAGCAGTACTTC. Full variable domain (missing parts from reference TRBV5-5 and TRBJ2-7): DAGVTQSPTHLIKTRGQQVTLRCSPISGHKSVSWYQQVLGQGPQFIFQYYEKEERGRGNFPDRFSARQFPNYSSELNVNALLLGDSALYLCASSFHLGTSGNEQYFGPGTRLTVT.

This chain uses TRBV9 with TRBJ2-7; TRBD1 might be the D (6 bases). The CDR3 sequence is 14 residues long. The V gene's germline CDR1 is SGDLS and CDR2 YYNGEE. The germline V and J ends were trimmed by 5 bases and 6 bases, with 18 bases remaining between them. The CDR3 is CASRSTGTVGEQYF. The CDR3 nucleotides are TGTGCCAGCAGATCCACAGGGACCGTCGGCGAGCAGTACTTC.

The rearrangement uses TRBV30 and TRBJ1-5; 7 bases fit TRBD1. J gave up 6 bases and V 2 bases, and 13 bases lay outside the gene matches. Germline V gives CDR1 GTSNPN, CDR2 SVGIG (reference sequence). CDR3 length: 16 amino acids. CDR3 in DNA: TGTGCCTGGAGTAAGGCAGGGGGGTTATCAGGTCAGCCCCAGCATTTT. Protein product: CAWSKAGGLSGQPQHF.

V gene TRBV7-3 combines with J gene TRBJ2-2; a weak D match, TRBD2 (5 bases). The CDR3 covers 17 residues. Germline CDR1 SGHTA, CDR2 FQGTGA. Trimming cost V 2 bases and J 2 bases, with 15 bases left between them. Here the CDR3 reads CASSLGSGSRNTGELFF. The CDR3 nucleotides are TGTGCCAGCAGCTTAGGATCGGGAAGTCGTAACACCGGGGAGCTGTTTTTT.

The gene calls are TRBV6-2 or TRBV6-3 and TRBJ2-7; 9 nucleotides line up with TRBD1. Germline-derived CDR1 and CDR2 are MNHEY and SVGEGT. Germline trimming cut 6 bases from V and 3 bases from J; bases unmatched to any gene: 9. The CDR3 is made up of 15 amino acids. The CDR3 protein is CASSPRGTGIYEQYF. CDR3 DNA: TGTGCCAGCAGCCCCCGTGGGACAGGGATCTACGAGCAGTACTTC.

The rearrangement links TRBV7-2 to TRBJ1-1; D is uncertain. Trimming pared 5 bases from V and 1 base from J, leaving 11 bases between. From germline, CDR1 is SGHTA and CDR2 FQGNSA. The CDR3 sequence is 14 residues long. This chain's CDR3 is CASSPLAENTEAFF. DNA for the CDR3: TGTGCCAGCAGCCCCCTGGCAGAGAACACTGAAGCTTTCTTT.

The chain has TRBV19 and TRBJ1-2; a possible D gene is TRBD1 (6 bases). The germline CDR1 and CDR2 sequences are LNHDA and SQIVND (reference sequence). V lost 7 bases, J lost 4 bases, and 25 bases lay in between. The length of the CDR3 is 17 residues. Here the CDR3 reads CASTRSAPGTLIYGYTF. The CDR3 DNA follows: TGTGCCAGTACTCGATCCGCGCCAGGGACACTCATCTATGGCTACACCTTC.

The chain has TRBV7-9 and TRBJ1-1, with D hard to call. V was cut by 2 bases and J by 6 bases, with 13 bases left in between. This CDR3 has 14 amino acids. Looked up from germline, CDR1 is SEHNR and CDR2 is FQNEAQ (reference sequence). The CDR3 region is CASSLIWVGAEAFF. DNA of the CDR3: TGTGCCAGCAGCTTAATATGGGTAGGAGCTGAAGCTTTCTTT.

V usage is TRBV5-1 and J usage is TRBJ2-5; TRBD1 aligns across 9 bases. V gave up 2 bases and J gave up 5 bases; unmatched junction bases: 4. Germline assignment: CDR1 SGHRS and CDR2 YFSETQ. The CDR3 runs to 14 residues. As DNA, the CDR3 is TGCGCCAGCAGCTTTAATACAGGGGGCGAGACCCAGTACTTC. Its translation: CASSFNTGGETQYF.

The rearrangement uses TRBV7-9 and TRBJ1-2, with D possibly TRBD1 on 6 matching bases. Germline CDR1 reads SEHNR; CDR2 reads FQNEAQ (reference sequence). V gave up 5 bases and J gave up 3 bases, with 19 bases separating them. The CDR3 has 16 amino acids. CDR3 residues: CASSGRGVVWDYGYTF. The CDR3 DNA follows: TGTGCCAGCAGCGGCAGGGGAGTGGTTTGGGACTATGGCTACACCTTC.

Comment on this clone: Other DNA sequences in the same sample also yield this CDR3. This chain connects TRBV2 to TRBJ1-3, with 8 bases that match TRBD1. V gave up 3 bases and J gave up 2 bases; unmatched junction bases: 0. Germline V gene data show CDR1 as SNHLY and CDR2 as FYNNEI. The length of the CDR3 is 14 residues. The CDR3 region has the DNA TGTGCCAGCAGTGAGGACAGGGCTGGAAACACCATATATTTT. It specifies CASSEDRAGNTIYF.

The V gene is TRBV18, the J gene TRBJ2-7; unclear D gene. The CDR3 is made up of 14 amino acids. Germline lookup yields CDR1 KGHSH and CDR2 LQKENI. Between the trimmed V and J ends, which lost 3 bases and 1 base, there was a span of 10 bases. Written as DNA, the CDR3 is TGTGCCAGCTCACCGTCTACAGAATCCTACGAGCAGTACTTC. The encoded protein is CASSPSTESYEQYF.

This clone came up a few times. The CDR3 nucleotides are TGTGCCAGCAGTTTTCTAGGAGCGGGAAACACCATATATTTT. It specifies CASSFLGAGNTIYF. The chain combines TRBV28 with TRBJ1-3, with unresolved D. Germline V gene data show CDR1 as MDHEN and CDR2 as SYDVKM. The CDR3 has 14 residues. V lost 3 bases and J 4 bases, leaving 10 bases between the germline ends. The entire variable domain, with the rest obtained from reference TRBV28 and TRBJ1-3, is as follows: DVKVTQSSRYLVKRTGEKVFLECVQDMDHENMFWYRQDPGLGLRLIYFSYDVKMKEKGDIPEGYSVSREKKERFSLILESASTNQTSMYLCASSFLGAGNTIYFGEGSWLTVV.

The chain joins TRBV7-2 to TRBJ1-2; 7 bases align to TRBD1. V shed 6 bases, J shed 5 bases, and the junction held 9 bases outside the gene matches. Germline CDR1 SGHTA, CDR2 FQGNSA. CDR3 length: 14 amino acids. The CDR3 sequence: CASSGPGQPYGYTF. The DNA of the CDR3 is TGTGCCAGCAGTGGCCCGGGACAGCCTTATGGCTACACCTTC.

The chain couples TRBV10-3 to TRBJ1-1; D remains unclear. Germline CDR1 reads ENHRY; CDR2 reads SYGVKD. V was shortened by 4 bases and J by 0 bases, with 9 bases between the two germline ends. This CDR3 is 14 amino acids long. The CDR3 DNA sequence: TGTGCCATCAGTGTGACACCGATGAACACTGAAGCTTTCTTT. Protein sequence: CAISVTPMNTEAFF.

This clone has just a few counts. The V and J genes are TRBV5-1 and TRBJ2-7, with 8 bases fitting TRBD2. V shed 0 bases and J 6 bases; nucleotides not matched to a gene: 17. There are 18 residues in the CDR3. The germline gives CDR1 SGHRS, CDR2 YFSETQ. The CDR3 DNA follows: TGCGCCAGCAGCTTGGCCCCAACCGGGGGGGGCTCACTCTCCGAGCAGTACTTC. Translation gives CASSLAPTGGGSLSEQYF. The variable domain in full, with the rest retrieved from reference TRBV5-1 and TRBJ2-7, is KAGVTQTPRYLIKTRGQQVTLSCSPISGHRSVSWYQQTPGQGLQFLFEYFSETQRNKGNFPGRFSGRQFSNSRSEMNVSTLELGDSALYLCASSLAPTGGGSLSEQYFGPGTRLTVT.

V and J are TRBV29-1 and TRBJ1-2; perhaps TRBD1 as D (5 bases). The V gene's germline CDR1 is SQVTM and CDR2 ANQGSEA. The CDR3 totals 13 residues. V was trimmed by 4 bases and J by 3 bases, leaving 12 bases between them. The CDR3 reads CSVAGQLDYGYTF. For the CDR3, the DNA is TGCAGCGTTGCAGGACAACTTGACTATGGCTACACCTTC.

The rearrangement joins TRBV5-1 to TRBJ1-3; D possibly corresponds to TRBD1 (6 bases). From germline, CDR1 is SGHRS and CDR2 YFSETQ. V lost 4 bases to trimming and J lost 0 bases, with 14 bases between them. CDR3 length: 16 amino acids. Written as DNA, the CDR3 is TGCGCCAGCAGCGCCTCAGGGGATTACTCTGGAAACACCATATATTTT. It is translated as CASSASGDYSGNTIYF.

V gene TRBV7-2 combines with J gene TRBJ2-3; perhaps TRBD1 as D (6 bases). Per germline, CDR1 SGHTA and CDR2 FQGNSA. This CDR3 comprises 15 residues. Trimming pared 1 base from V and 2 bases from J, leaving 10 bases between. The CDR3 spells CASSLVAGDTDTQYF. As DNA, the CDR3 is TGTGCCAGCAGCTTAGTAGCAGGGGACACAGATACGCAGTATTTT.